Presented here are 30 T cell receptor beta chains from one specimen sequenced in a study of a mutant IDH1 vaccine in newly diagnosed glioma. Assay: immunoSEQ multiplex PCR; the TCRdb copy retains only in-frame clones and omits some. The table lists some 56,000 clones, about nine tenths of them singletons. The time point here: baseline, week 1 (first vaccination visit). Treatment of the sample: pre-vaccination baseline after standard-of-care therapy. The sequencing here drew on PBMCs, taken from a glioma patient treated with radiotherapy, temozolomide or both. Source of these receptors: a man in his fifties or sixties with glioma.

This clone has just a few counts. V and J are TRBV5-5 and TRBJ1-5, with D tentatively TRBD1 (5 bases). From germline, CDR1 is SGHKS and CDR2 YYEKEE (reference sequence). The V end lost 2 bases, the J end lost 1 base, and 10 bases lay between the germline ends. The CDR3 has 15 residues. The CDR3 is CASSFVGTSNQPQHF. CDR3 in DNA: TGTGCCAGCAGCTTTGTAGGGACGAGCAATCAGCCCCAGCATTTT. The full variable domain, its missing parts supplied by reference TRBV5-5 and TRBJ1-5, is DAGVTQSPTHLIKTRGQQVTLRCSPISGHKSVSWYQQVLGQGPQFIFQYYEKEERGRGNFPDRFSARQFPNYSSELNVNALLLGDSALYLCASSFVGTSNQPQHFGDGTRLSIL.

Remarks on this clone: Germline is not matched at one junction end, which may reflect a read error. The CDR3 region is CASSLAGASVREQFF. CDR3 bases: TGTGCTAGCAGCTTAGCGGGAGCTAGCGTCCGAGAGCAGTTCTTC. This rearrangement joins TRBV7-7 to TRBJ2-1, with 9 positions matching TRBD2. The CDR3 extends over 15 amino acids. Germline CDR1 reads SSHAT; CDR2 reads FNYEAQ (reference sequence). Combining the CDR3 with reference TRBV7-7 and TRBJ2-1 gives the whole variable domain GAGVSQSPRYKVTKRGQDVTLRCDPISSHATLYWYQQALGQGPEFLTYFNYEAQPDKSGLPSDRFSAERPEGSISTLTIQRTEQRDSAMYRCASSLAGASVREQFFGPGTRLTVL.

The chain has TRBV6-5 and TRBJ1-1, with D hard to call. This CDR3 is 14 amino acids long. Germline CDR1 is MNHEY and CDR2 is SVGAGI. V was trimmed by 1 base and J by 1 base, leaving 7 bases between them. The CDR3 loop is CASSYYKTNTEAFF. The DNA of the CDR3 is TGTGCCAGCAGTTACTACAAGACGAACACTGAAGCTTTCTTT.

The genes are TRBV7-9 and TRBJ1-2; 8 positions match TRBD1. Germline CDR1 SEHNR, CDR2 FQNEAQ (reference sequence). The V gene end was trimmed by 8 bases and the J gene end by 9 bases; junction bases not matched to a gene: 8. The CDR3 covers 12 residues. CDR3 sequence: CASGEQGVSYTF. The CDR3 nucleotides read TGTGCCAGCGGGGAACAGGGGGTCAGCTACACCTTC.

The chain carries TRBV7-2 and TRBJ1-3; 8 bases line up with TRBD1. J was trimmed by 0 bases and V by 4 bases; bases with no gene match: 14. The CDR3 sequence is 19 residues long. From germline, CDR1 is SGHTA and CDR2 FQGNSA. The CDR3 DNA follows: TGTGCCAGCAGCTATAGGACAGGGCGGCTAAAACCCTCTGGAAACACCATATATTTT. Translation gives CASSYRTGRLKPSGNTIYF.

The chain joins TRBV4-3 to TRBJ1-2, with 7 bases that match TRBD1. Trimming took 4 bases from V and 3 from J; bases not matched to a gene: 2. Germline loops: CDR1 LGHNA, CDR2 YSLEER. The CDR3 has 13 amino acids. CDR3 DNA sequence: TGCGCCAGCAGCCTTGGGACAGACTATGGCTACACCTTC. It codes for CASSLGTDYGYTF.

This rearrangement joins TRBV29-1 to TRBJ1-5; D is uncertain. Trimming took off 6 bases at V and 11 bases at J, with 17 bases between the two ends. Germline loops: CDR1 SQVTM, CDR2 ANQGSEA. The CDR3 consists of 12 residues. DNA for the CDR3: TGCAGCGTGGTAACAGATGTATCAGCCCAGCATTTT. Amino acids: CSVVTDVSAQHF.

The rearrangement uses TRBV7-9 and TRBJ1-1, with 7 bases fitting TRBD1. The CDR3 runs to 13 residues. The trim removed 5 bases at V and 4 bases at J, leaving 4 bases unmatched. Germline V lookup: CDR1 SEHNR, CDR2 FQNEAQ (reference sequence). CDR3 in amino acids: CASSLTGSTEAFF. The CDR3 DNA is TGTGCCAGCAGCCTGACAGGGAGCACTGAAGCTTTCTTT.

V usage is TRBV5-6 and J usage is TRBJ1-2, with D tentatively TRBD1 (5 bases). The V and J ends lost 2 bases and 8 bases respectively, with 13 bases between them. Germline-derived CDR1 and CDR2 are SGHDT and YYEEEE. The CDR3 totals 13 residues. For the CDR3, the DNA is TGTGCCAGCAGCTTCAGGGTGAGCGGAGGCTACACCTTC. Translated, it gives CASSFRVSGGYTF.

This clone was counted a single time. This chain uses TRBV9 with TRBJ1-1; 11 nucleotides agree with TRBD1. The CDR3 contains 18 residues. Unmatched junction bases numbered 10, after V lost 2 bases and J lost 1 base. The V gene's germline CDR1 is SGDLS and CDR2 YYNGEE. CDR3: CASSVGTGGSSGNTEAFF. As DNA, the CDR3 is TGTGCCAGCAGCGTGGGGACAGGGGGAAGTTCGGGGAACACTGAAGCTTTCTTT. The variable domain in full, completed from reference TRBV9 and TRBJ1-1, reads DSGVTQTPKHLITATGQRVTLRCSPRSGDLSVYWYQQSLDQGLQFLIQYYNGEERAKGNILERFSAQQFPDLHSELNLSSLELGDSALYFCASSVGTGGSSGNTEAFFGQGTRLTVV.

The genes are TRBV10-3 and TRBJ2-3; 11 positions agree with TRBD2. Germline CDR1 reads ENHRY; CDR2 reads SYGVKD. Unmatched junction bases numbered 15, after V lost 3 bases and J lost 4 bases. This CDR3 region has 19 residues. DNA of the CDR3: TGTGCCATCAGTGATAAGGCTAGCGGGAGGAAGGGTCACCCAGATACGCAGTATTTT. As protein: CAISDKASGRKGHPDTQYF.

The chain is built from TRBV4-3 and TRBJ1-2; no reliable D call. V lost 4 bases, J lost 8 bases, and 26 bases lay in between. Germline assignment: CDR1 LGHNA and CDR2 YSLEER. This CDR3 has 17 residues. The CDR3, as DNA: TGCGCCAGCAGCCCAAAAAGAAGAGAGGGAGGGTACGGCGGCTACACCTTC. This encodes CASSPKRREGGYGGYTF.

V usage is TRBV14 and J usage is TRBJ1-1; 7 nucleotides line up with TRBD1. The length of the CDR3 is 14 residues. V lost 4 bases and J lost 6; bases outside the gene matches: 8. CDR1 is SGHDN and CDR2 is FVKESK in the germline V gene. The CDR3: CASSLYRGNSEAFF. CDR3 sequence (DNA): TGTGCCAGCAGCCTCTACAGGGGTAACTCTGAAGCTTTCTTT.

The rearrangement links TRBV29-1 to TRBJ2-1; no clear D gene. V was cut by 2 bases and J by 3 bases, with 11 bases left in between. The CDR3 length is 14 residues. Germline values: CDR1 SQVTM, CDR2 ANQGSEA. As DNA, the CDR3 is TGCAGCGTTGAATTGCGGACGAACTACAATGAGCAGTTCTTC. Protein product: CSVELRTNYNEQFF.

The rearrangement links TRBV2 to TRBJ1-5, with 7 bases that match TRBD1. Unmatched junction bases numbered 15, after V lost 4 bases and J lost 3 bases. Germline loops: CDR1 SNHLY, CDR2 FYNNEI. The CDR3 runs 18 residues. The CDR3 loop reads CASSGMGQRAPVNQPQHF. The CDR3 DNA is TGTGCCAGCAGTGGGATGGGACAGCGCGCCCCTGTCAATCAGCCCCAGCATTTT.

The chain employs TRBV9 and TRBJ2-1; D is perhaps TRBD1 (6 bases). Germline-derived CDR1 and CDR2 are SGDLS and YYNGEE. CDR3 length: 16 residues. V lost 4 bases and J lost 4, with 18 bases in between. CDR3 sequence (DNA): TGTGCCAGCAGCAAATTGGGGCAGGGGTCTTACAATGAGCAGTTCTTC. Residues: CASSKLGQGSYNEQFF.

This chain links TRBV18 with TRBJ2-1; 9 bases fit TRBD1. After removal of 3 bases from V and 10 bases from J, the junction contained 13 bases not matched to a gene. The CDR3 has 16 amino acids. The germline V gene has CDR1 KGHSH and CDR2 LQKENI. CDR3 residues: CASSPPGQGGFGEQFF. CDR3 nucleotide sequence: TGTGCCAGCTCACCTCCGGGACAGGGAGGATTTGGGGAGCAGTTCTTC.

The gene calls are TRBV28 and TRBJ2-7; D may match TRBD1 or TRBD2 (5 bases each). The germline V and J ends were trimmed by 7 bases and 1 base, with 11 bases remaining between them. Germline-derived CDR1 and CDR2 are MDHEN and SYDVKM. The CDR3 has 13 residues. The CDR3 sequence is CASIGTPSYEQYF. The CDR3 DNA reads TGTGCCAGCATCGGGACGCCTTCCTACGAGCAGTACTTC.

V usage is TRBV28 and J usage is TRBJ2-5; D might be TRBD1 (5 bases). The CDR3 is made up of 13 amino acids. CDR1 and CDR2 from the germline V gene are MDHEN and SYDVKM. V lost 3 bases to trimming and J lost 7 bases, with 12 bases between them. The CDR3: CASSFPPTGTQYF. CDR3 bases: TGTGCCAGCAGTTTCCCCCCCACAGGGACCCAGTACTTC. The full variable domain, with the rest looked up from reference TRBV28 and TRBJ2-5, is DVKVTQSSRYLVKRTGEKVFLECVQDMDHENMFWYRQDPGLGLRLIYFSYDVKMKEKGDIPEGYSVSREKKERFSLILESASTNQTSMYLCASSFPPTGTQYFGPGTRLLVL.

The chain employs TRBV18 and TRBJ1-4; TRBD1 matches at 9 bases. Germline assignment: CDR1 KGHSH and CDR2 LQKENI. Trimming took 6 bases from V and 6 from J; bases not matched to a gene: 11. The CDR3 has 16 amino acids. CDR3 sequence (DNA): TGTGCCAGCTCCCCAAACCCCGGGACAGGGCATGAAAAACTGTTTTTT. Its protein product is CASSPNPGTGHEKLFF.

The V and J genes are TRBV4-1 and TRBJ2-5, with D possibly being TRBD1 or TRBD2 (6 bases each). CDR3 length: 15 residues. V lost 5 bases to trimming and J lost 2 bases, with 15 bases between them. The germline CDR1 and CDR2 sequences are MGHRA and YSYEKL. CDR3 sequence (DNA): TGCGCCAGCAGCAGGGCGGGGACAACTCAAGAGACCCAGTACTTC. Protein: CASSRAGTTQETQYF.

Concerning this clone: Compared with germline, one end of the junction differs, possibly owing to a read error. The chain has TRBV10-1 and TRBJ2-1; 10 bases are a match to TRBD2. CDR1 and CDR2 from the germline V gene are WNHNN and SYGVQD (reference sequence). The CDR3 is 16 residues long. The CDR3 DNA is TGCGCCAGCAGTGACCGGGGTAGCGGGGGGTACAGTGAGCAGTTCTTC. Its translation: CASSDRGSGGYSEQFF.

The V call is TRBV7-3, the J call TRBJ2-7; TRBD1 matches at 8 bases. V was pared by 5 bases and J by 5 bases, with 14 bases of the junction left unmatched. Germline V gene lookup returns CDR1 SGHTA and CDR2 FQGTGA. The CDR3 loop spans 16 amino acids. For the CDR3, the DNA is TGTGCCAGCAGCCTCACCGGCCGGGACAGGTGGGACGAGCAGTACTTC. Its protein is CASSLTGRDRWDEQYF.

The chain combines TRBV29-1 with TRBJ1-2; weak D call: TRBD1 (5 bases). The CDR3 covers 11 residues. The germline CDR1 and CDR2 sequences are SQVTM and ANQGSEA. The V and J ends lost 4 bases and 3 bases respectively, with 6 bases between them. Here the CDR3 DNA reads TGCAGCGTTGGCAGGGACTATGGCTACACCTTC. It yields the protein CSVGRDYGYTF.

This clone has only one observation. The J gene is TRBJ1-2, the V gene TRBV30; D is unclear. Trimming cost V 6 bases and J 6 bases, with 11 bases left between them. The CDR3 extends over 11 amino acids. CDR1 is GTSNPN and CDR2 is SVGIG in the germline V gene (reference sequence). The CDR3 DNA reads as TGTGCCTGCGTGCCCTCGAATGGCTACACCTTC. It specifies CACVPSNGYTF.

This clone was counted once. The gene calls are TRBV7-9 and TRBJ2-6, with D perhaps matching TRBD1 (6 bases). This CDR3 spans 19 amino acids. Germline loops: CDR1 SEHNR, CDR2 FQNEAQ (reference sequence). The V and J ends lost 5 bases and 0 bases respectively, with 20 bases between them. DNA of the CDR3: TGTGCCAGCAGCCCAGGAAGGACAGTTCAAACCTCTGGGGCCAACGTCCTGACTTTC. Amino acid sequence: CASSPGRTVQTSGANVLTF. Together with reference TRBV7-9 and TRBJ2-6, the CDR3 gives the full variable domain: DTGVSQNPRHKITKRGQNVTFRCDPISEHNRLYWYRQTLGQGPEFLTYFQNEAQLEKSRLLSDRFSAERPKGSFSTLEIQRTEQGDSAMYLCASSPGRTVQTSGANVLTFGAGSRLTVL.

The chain uses TRBV5-1 and TRBJ2-7; 8 bases are a match to TRBD1. CDR3 length: 14 residues. Germline V gene sequence: CDR1 SGHRS, CDR2 YFSETQ. J was trimmed by 6 bases and V by 4 bases; bases with no gene match: 9. The CDR3 reads CASSDPGGSGEQYF. Written as DNA, the CDR3 is TGCGCCAGCAGCGACCCAGGGGGCTCAGGCGAGCAGTACTTC.

The chain joins TRBV9 to TRBJ2-7; the D gene is possibly TRBD1 (5 bases). V lost 4 bases and J 2 bases, leaving 13 bases between the germline ends. The length of the CDR3 is 14 residues. Germline V gives CDR1 SGDLS, CDR2 YYNGEE. CDR3 sequence reads: CASSSRTFPYEQYF. In DNA, the CDR3 is TGTGCCAGCAGCTCGCGGACATTTCCCTACGAGCAGTACTTC.

This sequence joins TRBV4-1 and TRBJ2-7; the D gene is possibly TRBD1 (6 bases). The CDR3 has 16 residues. V was trimmed by 4 bases and J by 3 bases, leaving 19 bases between them. Per germline, CDR1 MGHRA and CDR2 YSYEKL. The DNA for the CDR3 is TGCGCCAGCAGCCCCGCCTGGGGGCGTATTGTCTACGAGCAGTACTTC. This translates into CASSPAWGRIVYEQYF.

This chain connects TRBV18 to TRBJ1-5, with D perhaps TRBD1 (5 bases). The germline gives CDR1 KGHSH, CDR2 LQKENI. The V and J ends lost 2 bases and 4 bases respectively, with 12 bases between them. CDR3 size: 15 residues. This CDR3 is CASSPVLGENQPQHF. In DNA form, the CDR3 reads TGTGCCAGCTCACCAGTCTTGGGGGAGAATCAGCCCCAGCATTTT.